The 25 T cell receptor beta chains listed next were all sequenced from one sample in a study of cytomegalovirus exposure and HLA in healthy donors. Researchers ran the PCR with 60 Vbeta and 13 Jbeta primers. Profiling relied on immunoSEQ multiplex PCR, and the TCRdb table lists in-frame clones only, not all of them. The repertoire holds about 94,000 clones, with over 60% as singletons. Sequencing was carried out using PBMCs. The receptors shown here come from a man aged 30 to 39 in good health and CMV-seronegative.

The gene calls are TRBV6-1 and TRBJ1-1; no firm D call. The length of the CDR3 is 14 residues. CDR1 and CDR2 from the germline V gene are MNHNS and SASEGT. The V and J ends lost 5 bases and 4 bases respectively, with 14 bases between them. CDR3 nucleotide sequence: TGTGCCAGCAGTCAGTTAGAGGAGGGCACTGAAGCTTTCTTT. This sequence encodes CASSQLEEGTEAFF.

This rearrangement joins TRBV5-1 to TRBJ1-1; 9 bases are shared with TRBD1. Germline assignment: CDR1 SGHRS and CDR2 YFSETQ. After removal of 4 bases from V and 0 bases from J, the junction contained 4 bases not matched to a gene. This CDR3 has 15 residues. The CDR3 loop reads CASSEGQGLNTEAFF. The CDR3 DNA sequence: TGCGCCAGCAGCGAGGGACAGGGTTTGAACACTGAAGCTTTCTTT.

This clone was seen just once. The gene calls are TRBV11-3 and TRBJ2-3, with 7 bases fitting TRBD2. The germline CDR1 and CDR2 sequences are SGHNT and YENEEA. CDR3 size: 14 residues. V was clipped by 2 bases and J by 6 bases; unmatched bases: 5. Here the CDR3 reads CASSLNAGVDTQYF. The CDR3 DNA reads as TGTGCCAGCAGCTTAAATGCGGGGGTGGATACGCAGTATTTT.

V gene TRBV28 combines with J gene TRBJ2-5, with 12 positions matching TRBD2. The better agreement between TRBJ2-7 and the DNA end casts doubt on the J call. The CDR3 length is 12 residues. CDR1 is MDHEN, CDR2 SYDVKM, per germline. This CDR3 is CASKTSGGEQYF. The CDR3 nucleotides read TGTGCCAGCAAGACTAGCGGGGGCGAGCAGTACTTC.

For this clone: Sequence at one end of the junction differs from germline and may be a read error. V and J are TRBV29-1 and TRBJ2-7, with TRBD1 as a possible D gene (6 bases). Per germline, CDR1 SQVTM and CDR2 ANQGSEA. This CDR3 has 11 amino acids. Written as DNA, the CDR3 is TGCAGCGTAGGACAGACCTACGGGCAGTACTTC. The encoded protein is CSVGQTYGQYF.

The genes are TRBV29-1 and TRBJ1-3; the D is unclear. The V and J ends lost 1 base and 8 bases respectively, with 9 bases between them. Germline CDR1 reads SQVTM; CDR2 reads ANQGSEA. The length of the CDR3 is 12 residues. The CDR3 coding sequence is TGCAGCGTTGAAGGGGTCGGGGACACCATATATTTT. Its translation: CSVEGVGDTIYF.

The chain carries TRBV19 and TRBJ1-2; 9 bases are a match to TRBD1. CDR1 LNHDA and CDR2 SQIVND come from the germline V gene (reference sequence). The trim removed 3 bases at V and 2 bases at J, leaving 4 bases unmatched. This CDR3 has 15 residues. This CDR3 reads CASSINGQGNYGYTF. As DNA, the CDR3 is TGTGCCAGTAGTATTAATGGACAGGGGAACTATGGCTACACCTTC.

With regard to this clone: The junction departs from germline at one end; a sequencing error may be responsible. The V gene is TRBV7-2, the J gene TRBJ1-4; 9 bases map to TRBD1. CDR1 and CDR2 from the germline V gene are SGHTA and FQGNSA. The CDR3 sequence is 15 residues long. In nucleotides, the CDR3 is TGTGCCAGCAGCCCCGGGCAACCGGGACAGGGACACCCCATGTTT. It codes for CASSPGQPGQGHPMF.

This chain joins TRBV30 and TRBJ2-7, with 8 bases aligning to TRBD1. This CDR3 is built from 12 residues. Germline CDR1 and CDR2: GTSNPN and SVGIG (reference sequence). Losses at the gene ends were 4 bases for V and 4 bases for J; bases not matched to a gene: 3. The CDR3 reads CAWTGGQYEQYF. The CDR3 coding sequence is TGTGCCTGGACAGGGGGCCAGTACGAGCAGTACTTC.

The J gene is TRBJ2-2, the V gene TRBV2; 11 positions match TRBD2. Germline trimming cut 5 bases from V and 0 bases from J; bases unmatched to any gene: 5. Germline V CDR1 and CDR2: SNHLY, FYNNEI. This CDR3 region has 17 residues. The CDR3 loop reads CASSKVSGRANTGELFF. DNA of the CDR3: TGTGCCAGCAGTAAAGTTAGCGGGAGGGCGAACACCGGGGAGCTGTTTTTT. Supplemented by reference TRBV2 and TRBJ2-2, the full variable domain reads EPEVTQTPSHQVTQMGQEVILRCVPISNHLYFYWYRQILGQKVEFLVSFYNNEISEKSEIFDDQFSVERPDGSNFTLKIRSTKLEDSAMYFCASSKVSGRANTGELFFGEGSRLTVL.

This sequence joins TRBV6-1 and TRBJ1-2; 8 nucleotides align to TRBD1. There are 15 residues in the CDR3. The germline V gene encodes CDR1 MNHNS and CDR2 SASEGT. After removal of 3 bases from V and 7 bases from J, the junction contained 10 bases not matched to a gene. In DNA, the CDR3 is TGTGCCAGCAGTGAGTTAACGGGACAGGTTTCTGGCTACACCTTC. It codes for CASSELTGQVSGYTF.

The V gene is TRBV20-1, the J gene TRBJ1-2; D remains unclear. CDR1 is DFQATT and CDR2 is SNEGSKA in the germline V gene (reference sequence). V lost 2 bases to trimming and J lost 8 bases, with 9 bases between them. The CDR3 has 11 amino acids. CDR3 protein: CSARLLGGYTF. The CDR3, as DNA: TGCAGTGCTAGATTACTAGGGGGCTACACCTTC.

This rearrangement joins TRBV9 to TRBJ2-7, with D possibly TRBD2 on 6 matching bases. The CDR3 is 14 amino acids. CDR1 is SGDLS, CDR2 YYNGEE, per germline. V was pared by 3 bases and J by 6 bases, with 16 bases between. As DNA, the CDR3 is TGTGCCAGCAGCGCCCGGGACTCCGAAGGCGAGCAGTACTTC. Translation gives CASSARDSEGEQYF.

The rearrangement uses TRBV28 and TRBJ2-5, with D possibly being TRBD2 (6 bases). V lost 3 bases and J 2 bases, leaving 7 bases between the germline ends. The length of the CDR3 is 13 residues. Germline V gives CDR1 MDHEN, CDR2 SYDVKM. The CDR3: CASSFGTQETQYF. In DNA form, the CDR3 reads TGTGCCAGCAGTTTTGGGACTCAAGAGACCCAGTACTTC.

The chain has TRBV6-6 and TRBJ2-3, with 7 bases that match TRBD2. CDR3 length: 16 residues. V shed 0 bases, J shed 8 bases, and the junction held 11 bases outside the gene matches. Germline V gene lookup returns CDR1 MNHNY and CDR2 SVGAGI (reference sequence). The CDR3 loop reads CASSYSTSWGGGTQYF. The CDR3 coding sequence is TGTGCCAGCAGTTACTCGACTAGCTGGGGGGGTGGTACGCAGTATTTT.

The rearrangement joins TRBV2 to TRBJ2-2; TRBD1 agrees at 8 bases. Germline V lookup: CDR1 SNHLY, CDR2 FYNNEI. The J segment lost 2 bases and the V segment lost 2 bases, leaving 7 bases of the junction unmatched. The CDR3 totals 17 residues. The CDR3 nucleotides read TGTGCCAGCAGTGAACGAAGGACAGGGTTTAACACCGGGGAGCTGTTTTTT. This gives the protein CASSERRTGFNTGELFF.

This rearrangement joins TRBV5-4 to TRBJ2-7, with 7 bases fitting TRBD1. V dropped 4 bases and J dropped 7; count of bases not matched to a gene: 14. The germline V gene has CDR1 SGHNT and CDR2 YYREEE (reference sequence). The CDR3 sequence is 15 residues long. The CDR3 bases are TGTGCCAGCAGCGTCGGACGGACAGGCGAGGTGGAGCAGTACTTC. It translates to CASSVGRTGEVEQYF.

The chain employs TRBV28 and TRBJ2-7; 7 nucleotides line up with TRBD2. The CDR3 totals 13 residues. The junction had 2 bases not matched to a gene; V was cut back by 6 bases and J by 0 bases. The germline V gene has CDR1 MDHEN and CDR2 SYDVKM. CDR3 in DNA: TGTGCCAGCAGGGGCGGGAGCTCCTACGAGCAGTACTTC. It translates to CASRGGSSYEQYF.

This sequence joins TRBV7-9 and TRBJ1-2; D gene unclear. This CDR3 is 12 amino acids long. Trimming shortened V by 7 bases and J by 3 bases, and 9 bases separated the two germline ends. From germline, CDR1 is SEHNR and CDR2 FQNEAQ (reference sequence). The CDR3: CASTERDYGYTF. The CDR3 DNA is TGTGCCAGCACTGAGCGGGACTATGGCTACACCTTC.

The genes are TRBV27 and TRBJ2-7; 14 nucleotides align to TRBD2. Looked up from germline, CDR1 is MNHEY and CDR2 is SMNVEV (reference sequence). The CDR3 totals 15 residues. V trimming: 6 bases; J trimming: 6 bases; junction bases outside the gene matches: 7. The CDR3 DNA follows: TGTGCCAGCAGCAGAACGGGACTAGCGGGAGCCGAGCAGTACTTC. It yields the protein CASSRTGLAGAEQYF.

Comment on this clone: Distinct nucleotide sequences in the sample also encode this CDR3. The chain has TRBV18 and TRBJ2-2; the D gene is possibly TRBD1 (6 bases). V lost 3 bases, J lost 1 base, and 6 bases lay in between. This CDR3 region has 14 residues. In germline, CDR1 is KGHSH, CDR2 LQKENI. Here the CDR3 DNA reads TGTGCCAGCTCACCGACAGGGAACACCGGGGAGCTGTTTTTT. This encodes CASSPTGNTGELFF.

This clone occurred a few times. The J gene is TRBJ1-5, the V gene TRBV7-2; D unclear. The germline CDR1 and CDR2 sequences are SGHTA and FQGNSA. Trimming removed 1 base at V and 14 bases at J, with 12 bases between. The CDR3 has 12 amino acids. CDR3 bases: TGTGCCAGCAGCTTAGTTGGGCAGGAAGAGCATTTT. Its protein product is CASSLVGQEEHF. Full variable domain (remainder filled in from reference TRBV7-2 and TRBJ1-5): GAGVSQSPSNKVTEKGKDVELRCDPISGHTALYWYRQSLGQGLEFLIYFQGNSAPDKSGLPSDRFSAERTGGSVSTLTIQRTQQEDSAVYLCASSLVGQEEHFGDGTRLSIL.

The chain combines TRBV11-2 with TRBJ2-7; D gene ambiguous. Germline V gives CDR1 SGHAT, CDR2 FQNNGV. This CDR3 spans 12 amino acids. Trimming pared 0 bases from V and 8 bases from J, leaving 8 bases between. This CDR3 reads CASSLDISKQYF. DNA of the CDR3: TGTGCCAGCAGCTTAGACATTAGCAAGCAGTACTTC.

The rearrangement joins TRBV2 to TRBJ2-7; D is uncertain. The CDR3 length is 13 residues. Germline V lookup: CDR1 SNHLY, CDR2 FYNNEI. Trimming removed 4 bases at V and 4 bases at J, with 11 bases between. The CDR3 loop is CASSVGVSYEQYF. CDR3 coding DNA: TGTGCCAGCAGTGTTGGTGTCAGTTACGAGCAGTACTTC.

This rearrangement joins TRBV13 to TRBJ2-7; maybe TRBD2 (6 bases). With 1 base removed from V and 5 bases from J, the gap between germline ends came to 18 bases. Germline V gene sequence: CDR1 PRHDT, CDR2 FYEKMQ (reference sequence). The CDR3 is made up of 16 amino acids. The CDR3 reads CASSLEYGGIGNEQYF. CDR3 sequence (DNA): TGTGCCAGCAGCTTAGAGTACGGCGGGATAGGCAACGAGCAGTACTTC.